This T cell receptor beta chain stems from a study of T cell repertoires in ileal Crohn's disease. Study summary: Per sample, roughly 500 nanograms of biopsy DNA were TCRB immunosequenced.

Profiled with immunoSEQ multiplex PCR; TCRdb holds only in-frame clones, not every one. Of some 3,500 clones detected, approximately 93% appear once; the ten largest clones hold about 3%. Stated time point: inflamed ileum from the surgical specimen. Sequences were obtained from ileal tissue. The receptor comes from an adult with Crohn's disease.

CDR3 region: CSVAVVEETQYF. CDR3 nucleotide sequence: TGCAGCGTTGCGGTTGTGGAAGAGACCCAGTACTTC. The rearrangement joins TRBV29-1 to TRBJ2-5; D not certain. The CDR3 extends over 12 amino acids. Germline V gives CDR1 SQVTM, CDR2 ANQGSEA. With 4 bases removed from V and 3 bases from J, the gap between germline ends came to 9 bases. Together with reference TRBV29-1 and TRBJ2-5, the CDR3 gives the full variable domain: SAVISQKPSRDICQRGTSLTIQCQVDSQVTMMFWYRQQPGQSLTLIATANQGSEATYESGFVIDKFPISRPNLTFSTLTVSNMSPEDSSIYLCSVAVVEETQYFGPGTRLLVL.